These T cell receptor beta chains were read from a single sample in a study of T cell responses to AZD1222 COVID-19 vaccine. Profiled with immunoSEQ multiplex PCR; TCRdb holds only in-frame clones, not every one. The sample shows 100,000 to 150,000 clones, around nine tenths of them seen only once. Sample: peripheral blood, taken 28 days after the second AZD1222 dose. All receptors derive from an adult who received the AZD1222 COVID-19 vaccine. Each CDR3 is given with its conserved first and last residue. The D gene is left open where the match is weak. Clone size is stated in some rows and not others, as once, few, many or a class when expanded.

clone_size j_call v_call d_call cdr3_aa cdr3_nt
. TRBJ2-7 TRBV4-2 . CASSQRGSGLVVYEQYF TGTGCCAGCAGCCAGAGAGGAAGCGGATTAGTGGTCTACGAGCAGTACTTC
. TRBJ2-7 TRBV15 . CATSRRDGPYEQYF TGTGCCACCAGCCGGCGGGACGGACCCTACGAGCAGTACTTC
. TRBJ2-2 TRBV6-4 TRBD1 CASSDGTGDTGELFF TGTGCCAGCAGTGACGGGACAGGGGACACCGGGGAGCTGTTTTTT
. TRBJ2-1 TRBV7-2 . CASSSRQGTRNEQFF TGTGCCAGCAGCTCCCGACAGGGGACTAGAAATGAGCAGTTCTTC
. TRBJ1-2 TRBV25-1 TRBD1 CASKGQIYTF TGTGCCAGCAAGGGACAGATCTACACCTTC
. TRBJ2-6 TRBV5-8 . CASSRPAGANVLTF TGTGCCAGCAGCCGACCGGCCGGGGCCAACGTCCTGACTTTC
. TRBJ2-5 TRBV28 TRBD2 CASREAVYQETQYF TGTGCCAGCCGGGAGGCAGTGTACCAAGAGACCCAGTACTTC
. TRBJ2-7 TRBV29-1 . CSVVRGGYEQYF TGCAGCGTTGTCCGAGGCGGCTACGAGCAGTACTTC
. TRBJ1-3 TRBV2 . CASSVGLGNGNTIYF TGTGCCAGCAGTGTAGGCTTGGGGAACGGAAACACCATATATTTT
. TRBJ1-1 TRBV12-3/TRBV12-4 . CASTDSGEAFF TGTGCCAGCACCGACAGCGGTGAAGCTTTCTTT
. TRBJ2-2 TRBV29-1 . CSVEQVTGELFF TGCAGCGTGGAACAGGTTACCGGGGAGCTGTTTTTT
. TRBJ2-5 TRBV7-6 TRBD2 CASRGGETQYF TGTGCCAGCAGGGGGGGGGAGACCCAGTACTTC
. TRBJ2-5 TRBV19 TRBD2 CASSILLAAGGQETQYF TGTGCCAGTAGTATCCTACTAGCGGCGGGGGGCCAAGAGACCCAGTACTTC
. TRBJ1-4 TRBV2 . CASSRAGFGTNEKLFF TGTGCCAGCAGTCGGGCAGGGTTTGGGACTAATGAAAAACTGTTTTTT
. TRBJ1-2 TRBV27 TRBD1 CASSLSRTGANYGYTF TGTGCCAGCAGTTTATCGCGGACAGGTGCTAACTATGGCTACACCTTC
. TRBJ2-1 TRBV5-4 TRBD1 CASSQDRFSYNEQFF TGTGCCAGCAGCCAGGACAGGTTCTCCTACAATGAGCAGTTCTTC
. TRBJ1-2 TRBV19 TRBD1 CASSDRGLANYGYTF TGTGCCAGTAGCGACAGGGGGCTAGCTAACTATGGCTACACCTTC
. TRBJ1-2 TRBV9 TRBD1 CASSPGQTINYGYTF TGTGCCAGCAGCCCGGGACAGACCATTAACTATGGCTACACCTTC
. TRBJ2-5 TRBV29-1 . CSVSKRVVEAETQYF TGCAGCGTTTCCAAACGGGTCGTGGAGGCGGAGACCCAGTACTTC
. TRBJ2-5 TRBV27 . CASARRWGETQYF TGTGCCAGCGCCCGACGGTGGGGGGAGACCCAGTACTTC
. TRBJ2-7 TRBV6-1 . CASSEGIQGYEQYF TGTGCCAGCAGTGAAGGGATCCAGGGCTACGAGCAGTACTTC
. TRBJ2-2 TRBV7-3 . CASSLKGGRVTGELFF TGTGCCAGCAGCTTAAAAGGGGGTAGGGTTACCGGGGAGCTGTTTTTT
. TRBJ2-1 TRBV6-5 TRBD2 CAARGGSQNNEQFF TGTGCCGCTCGGGGCGGGAGTCAAAACAATGAGCAGTTCTTC
. TRBJ2-1 TRBV18 TRBD1 CASSHSPGQGANEQFF TGTGCCAGCTCACACTCTCCGGGACAGGGGGCGAATGAGCAGTTCTTC
. TRBJ2-1 TRBV27 TRBD2 CASSLGRVGYNEQFF TGTGCCAGCAGTTTAGGGAGGGTGGGGTACAATGAGCAGTTCTTC
. TRBJ1-5 TRBV3-1/TRBV3-2 . CASSRSYYSNQPQHF TGTGCCAGCAGCCGATCGTACTATAGCAATCAGCCCCAGCATTTT
. TRBJ1-2 TRBV6-1 . CASSDLGGSGYTF TGTGCCAGCAGTGATTTGGGGGGAAGTGGCTACACCTTC
. TRBJ2-3 TRBV4-1 TRBD2 CASSQVQLAGGSDTQYF TGCGCCAGCAGCCAAGTCCAGTTAGCGGGGGGGTCAGATACGCAGTATTTT
few TRBJ2-4 TRBV2 . CASRTGQMNIQYF TGTGCCAGCAGGACCGGACAGATGAACATTCAGTACTTC
. TRBJ2-7 TRBV5-6 . CASSSGGETLPYEQYF TGTGCCAGCAGCTCAGGGGGGGAGACGTTGCCCTACGAGCAGTACTTC
. TRBJ2-3 TRBV24-1 TRBD2 CATSESGTRSDTQYF TGTGCCACCAGTGAGTCCGGGACTAGGTCAGATACGCAGTATTTT
. TRBJ2-7 TRBV27 TRBD1 CASSFGTGGYEQYF TGTGCCAGCAGTTTTGGGACAGGGGGCTACGAGCAGTACTTC
. TRBJ1-5 TRBV4-1 TRBD1 CASSQGPGQGNQPQHF TGCGCCAGCAGCCAAGGCCCGGGACAGGGGAATCAGCCCCAGCATTTT
once TRBJ2-1 TRBV6-2/TRBV6-3 . CASSYSGSREGHDEQFF TGTGCCAGCAGTTACTCGGGGTCCCGGGAAGGACACGATGAGCAGTTCTTC
. TRBJ2-5 TRBV4-3 TRBD2 CASSQDKSSGDQETQYF TGCGCCAGCAGCCAAGACAAGTCTAGCGGGGACCAAGAGACCCAGTACTTC
. TRBJ1-2 TRBV29-1 TRBD1 CSVEDRGRGYGYTF TGCAGCGTTGAAGATCGGGGCAGGGGGTATGGCTACACCTTC
. TRBJ2-1 TRBV11-3 . CASSFSGEGYNEQFF TGTGCCAGCAGCTTTTCGGGAGAGGGTTACAATGAGCAGTTCTTC
. TRBJ2-1 TRBV6-5 . CASSAVGEQFF TGTGCCAGCAGCGCTGTCGGTGAGCAGTTCTTC
. TRBJ1-2 TRBV12-3/TRBV12-4 . CASSLLGGGYTF TGTGCCAGCAGTTTATTGGGGGGCGGCTACACCTTC
. TRBJ1-2 TRBV28 TRBD1 CASFRDRGGYTF TGTGCCAGCTTCCGGGACAGGGGCGGCTACACCTTC
few TRBJ2-7 TRBV11-2 . CASSLVRHYEQYF TGTGCCAGCAGCTTGGTCCGACACTACGAGCAGTACTTC
. TRBJ1-4 TRBV5-4 . CASSRTPVNEKLFF TGTGCCAGCAGTCGGACACCCGTTAATGAAAAACTGTTTTTT
once TRBJ1-5 TRBV10-3 TRBD1 CAISESAGGYSNQPQHF TGTGCCATCAGTGAGTCCGCAGGGGGATATAGCAATCAGCCCCAGCATTTT
. TRBJ2-3 TRBV29-1 . CSGTGRSDTQYF TGCAGCGGGACGGGCAGGTCAGATACGCAGTATTTT
. TRBJ2-7 TRBV9 . CASSVGSSYEQYF TGTGCCAGCAGCGTAGGGAGCTCCTACGAGCAGTACTTC
. TRBJ2-7 TRBV27 TRBD2 CASGSRGRGRVLGSYEQYF TGTGCCAGCGGCTCCCGAGGCCGCGGGAGGGTCCTAGGGTCCTACGAGCAGTACTTC
. TRBJ1-1 TRBV5-1 . CASRYTATDLAFF TGCGCCAGCAGGTATACAGCCACTGATTTGGCTTTCTTT